The 20 T cell receptor beta chains below were found in one sample sequenced in a study of blood T cell repertoires in COVID-19. Only in-frame clones appear in the TCRdb table, and some are missing; sequencing was by immunoSEQ multiplex PCR. The data show approximately 170,000 clones, less than 85% seen once. What was sequenced was PBMCs or T cells enriched from blood (not recorded which). These receptors all stem from a woman aged 45-65 years who had recovered from COVID-19.

The V gene is TRBV18, the J gene TRBJ2-3; 9 bases align to TRBD1. In germline, CDR1 is KGHSH, CDR2 LQKENI. The length of the CDR3 is 15 residues. V gave up 4 bases and J gave up 2 bases; unmatched junction bases: 4. The chain's CDR3 is CASSRDRAITDTQYF. CDR3 DNA: TGTGCCAGCTCACGGGACAGGGCCATCACAGATACGCAGTATTTT.

This chain joins TRBV5-4 and TRBJ2-5; 7 nucleotides match TRBD1. The CDR3 spans 14 residues. J was trimmed by 5 bases and V by 3 bases; bases with no gene match: 7. Germline V CDR1 and CDR2: SGHNT, YYREEE (reference sequence). CDR3 sequence (DNA): TGTGCCAGCAGCTCTACCGGGACAGATGAGACCCAGTACTTC. This encodes CASSSTGTDETQYF.

This clone was counted once. The chain combines TRBV28 with TRBJ1-4; tentative D call: TRBD1 (6 bases). Trimming stripped 5 bases from V and 5 bases from J, with 12 bases between. Looked up from germline, CDR1 is MDHEN and CDR2 is SYDVKM. CDR3 length equals 14 residues. The CDR3 protein is CASSVQGENEKLFF. In DNA form, the CDR3 reads TGTGCCAGCAGTGTACAGGGAGAGAATGAAAAACTGTTTTTT.

The chain couples TRBV14 to TRBJ1-5, with unresolved D. V shed 1 base and J shed 4 bases, with 5 bases lying between them. Germline V gene lookup returns CDR1 SGHDN and CDR2 FVKESK. The CDR3 is made up of 13 amino acids. CDR3 loop: CASSQGQNQPQHF. The CDR3 DNA is TGTGCCAGCAGCCAAGGGCAGAATCAGCCCCAGCATTTT.

J is TRBJ1-3 and V is TRBV3-1 (or the pseudogene TRBV3-2), with no clear D. Germline CDR1 is LGHDT and CDR2 is YNNKEL (reference sequence). CDR3 size: 15 residues. Trimming took off 1 base at V and 1 base at J, with 8 bases between the two ends. The CDR3 region is CASSQVRTSGNTIYF. Written as DNA, the CDR3 is TGTGCCAGCAGCCAAGTTCGGACTTCTGGAAACACCATATATTTT.

The rearrangement uses TRBV7-2 and TRBJ1-5, with a weak D call TRBD1 (5 bases). V gave up 5 bases and J gave up 6 bases, with 14 bases separating them. Germline CDR1 SGHTA, CDR2 FQGNSA. CDR3 size: 14 residues. The CDR3 DNA is TGTGCCAGCAGCCCAGCGCATCAGGGTCAGCCCCAGCATTTT. It yields the protein CASSPAHQGQPQHF.

V and J are TRBV10-1 and TRBJ2-1, with 13 nucleotides matching TRBD2. The CDR3 length is 14 residues. Germline V gives CDR1 WNHNN, CDR2 SYGVQD (reference sequence). J was trimmed by 8 bases and V by 6 bases; bases with no gene match: 4. The CDR3 DNA reads as TGCGCCAGCAGCAAAGGACTAGCGGGAGATGAGCAGTTCTTC. Protein sequence: CASSKGLAGDEQFF.

The chain combines TRBV5-4 with TRBJ2-3; 7 positions match TRBD1. This CDR3 has 15 amino acids. In germline, CDR1 is SGHNT, CDR2 YYREEE (reference sequence). The ends lost 0 bases at V and 6 bases at J; junction bases unmatched: 7. This CDR3 is CASSLGSGGRDTQYF. The CDR3 DNA follows: TGTGCCAGCAGCTTGGGTTCAGGGGGTCGGGATACGCAGTATTTT.

This rearrangement joins TRBV30 to TRBJ1-6, with 7 bases fitting TRBD1. The CDR3 length is 14 residues. CDR1 GTSNPN and CDR2 SVGIG come from the germline V gene (reference sequence). Unmatched junction bases numbered 5, after V lost 0 bases and J lost 9 bases. The CDR3 region is CAWSVQGTSSPLHF. The CDR3 nucleotides are TGTGCCTGGAGTGTACAGGGGACAAGTTCACCCCTCCACTTT.

The chain links TRBV5-1 to TRBJ1-2, with D unclear. From germline, CDR1 is SGHRS and CDR2 YFSETQ. The germline V and J ends were trimmed by 7 bases and 4 bases, with 17 bases remaining between them. The CDR3 consists of 14 residues. CDR3 bases: TGCGCCAGCCGGGTGGCCAGTGAACCCTATGGCTACACCTTC. Amino acids: CASRVASEPYGYTF.

CDR3 sequence reads: CASSDGWEGLGYAEQYV. The CDR3 DNA reads TGTGCCAGCAGTGATGGTTGGGAGGGACTGGGGTACGCGGAGCAGTACGTC. This rearrangement joins TRBV6-1 to TRBJ2-7; TRBD2 agrees at 7 bases. With V trimmed by 3 bases and J by 7 bases, 18 bases remained unmatched. CDR3 length equals 17 residues. The V gene's germline CDR1 is MNHNS and CDR2 SASEGT.

The chain carries TRBV30 and TRBJ2-2, with a possible D match to TRBD2 (6 bases). Trimming took off 7 bases at V and 5 bases at J, with 14 bases between the two ends. This CDR3 spans 13 amino acids. Germline V lookup: CDR1 GTSNPN, CDR2 SVGIG (reference sequence). CDR3 amino acids: CASGTSHTGELFF. The CDR3 region has the DNA TGTGCCTCCGGGACTTCCCATACCGGGGAGCTGTTTTTT.

The V gene is TRBV7-2, the J gene TRBJ2-1, with 10 bases matching TRBD1. This CDR3 is built from 16 residues. Per the germline V gene, CDR1 is SGHTA and CDR2 is FQGNSA. Trimming removed 7 bases from V and 8 bases from J; junction bases left unmatched: 14. CDR3 protein: CASTITPTGGTDEQFF. The CDR3 region has the DNA TGTGCCAGCACTATTACCCCGACAGGGGGCACGGATGAGCAGTTCTTC. The full variable domain, completed using reference TRBV7-2 and TRBJ2-1, is GAGVSQSPSNKVTEKGKDVELRCDPISGHTALYWYRQSLGQGLEFLIYFQGNSAPDKSGLPSDRFSAERTGGSVSTLTIQRTQQEDSAVYLCASTITPTGGTDEQFFGPGTRLTVL.

V and J are TRBV5-1 and TRBJ2-3, with D possibly being TRBD1 (6 bases). CDR3 length: 15 residues. Trimming cost V 4 bases and J 0 bases, with 12 bases left between them. CDR1 and CDR2 (germline): SGHRS, YFSETQ. CDR3 amino acids: CASSPRTESTDTQYF. CDR3 in DNA: TGCGCCAGCAGCCCAAGGACAGAGAGCACAGATACGCAGTATTTT. The full variable domain, rest sourced from reference TRBV5-1 and TRBJ2-3, is KAGVTQTPRYLIKTRGQQVTLSCSPISGHRSVSWYQQTPGQGLQFLFEYFSETQRNKGNFPGRFSGRQFSNSRSEMNVSTLELGDSALYLCASSPRTESTDTQYFGPGTRLTVL.

This clone was observed once. The chain has TRBV7-2 and TRBJ1-1; no clear D gene. V was cut by 5 bases and J by 1 base, with 11 bases left in between. The CDR3 sequence is 14 residues long. Germline V gives CDR1 SGHTA, CDR2 FQGNSA. In DNA form, the CDR3 reads TGTGCCAGCAGCCTCCTCCGTTGGAACACTGAAGCTTTCTTT. Encoded protein: CASSLLRWNTEAFF.

This rearrangement joins TRBV18 to TRBJ1-1; perhaps TRBD1 as D (5 bases). The CDR3 is made up of 11 amino acids. The V gene lost 2 bases and the J gene lost 9 bases, with 7 bases spanning the gap. Germline assignment: CDR1 KGHSH and CDR2 LQKENI. The CDR3 sequence is CASSPDRQAFF. The CDR3 DNA follows: TGTGCCAGCTCACCAGACAGACAAGCTTTCTTT.

The V gene is TRBV19, the J gene TRBJ1-2; D not resolved. V lost 7 bases, J lost 7 bases, and 13 bases lay in between. Germline values: CDR1 LNHDA, CDR2 SQIVND (reference sequence). The CDR3 consists of 12 residues. CDR3 sequence: CASNVMGSGYTF. CDR3 nucleotides: TGTGCCAGTAACGTGATGGGGAGTGGCTACACCTTC.

The V gene is TRBV9, the J gene TRBJ2-5; 12 nucleotides match TRBD1. The CDR3 runs 15 residues. Germline CDR1 reads SGDLS; CDR2 reads YYNGEE. The V gene end was trimmed by 3 bases and the J gene end by 5 bases; junction bases not matched to a gene: 5. CDR3 DNA: TGTGCCAGCAGCGCGGGGACAGGGGGCGCGGAGACCCAGTACTTC. It is translated as CASSAGTGGAETQYF.

This clone appeared a few times. V gene TRBV27 combines with J gene TRBJ2-1, with D perhaps TRBD2 (6 bases). Germline V gene data show CDR1 as MNHEY and CDR2 as SMNVEV (reference sequence). Trimming took 3 bases from V and 4 from J, leaving 13 bases between them. There are 15 residues in the CDR3. The CDR3: CASSFQDYPYNEQFF. The CDR3 DNA sequence: TGTGCCAGCAGTTTCCAGGACTACCCTTACAATGAGCAGTTCTTC.

The chain couples TRBV5-1 to TRBJ2-5, with 7 bases fitting TRBD1. The V and J ends lost 4 bases and 5 bases, in that order; junction bases with no gene match: 11. The CDR3 sequence is 15 residues long. Per the germline V gene, CDR1 is SGHRS and CDR2 is YFSETQ. The DNA for the CDR3 is TGCGCCAGCAGCCCCGGTAGAGGGGGCCGTGAGACCCAGTACTTC. As protein: CASSPGRGGRETQYF. The full variable domain, with the rest looked up from reference TRBV5-1 and TRBJ2-5, is KAGVTQTPRYLIKTRGQQVTLSCSPISGHRSVSWYQQTPGQGLQFLFEYFSETQRNKGNFPGRFSGRQFSNSRSEMNVSTLELGDSALYLCASSPGRGGRETQYFGPGTRLLVL.